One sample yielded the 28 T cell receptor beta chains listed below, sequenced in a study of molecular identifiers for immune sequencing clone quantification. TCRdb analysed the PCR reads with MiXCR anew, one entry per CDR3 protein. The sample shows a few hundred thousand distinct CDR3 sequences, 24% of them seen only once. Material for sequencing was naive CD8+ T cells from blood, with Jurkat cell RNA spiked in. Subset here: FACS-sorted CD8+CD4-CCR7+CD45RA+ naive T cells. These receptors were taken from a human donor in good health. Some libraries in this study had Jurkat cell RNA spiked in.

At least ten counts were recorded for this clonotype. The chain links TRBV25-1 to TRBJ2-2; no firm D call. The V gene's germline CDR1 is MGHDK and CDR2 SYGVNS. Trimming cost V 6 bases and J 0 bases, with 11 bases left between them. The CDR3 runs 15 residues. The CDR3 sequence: CASSRRAANTGELFF. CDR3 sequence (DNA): TGTGCCAGCAGCCGAAGGGCAGCGAACACCGGGGAGCTGTTTTTT.

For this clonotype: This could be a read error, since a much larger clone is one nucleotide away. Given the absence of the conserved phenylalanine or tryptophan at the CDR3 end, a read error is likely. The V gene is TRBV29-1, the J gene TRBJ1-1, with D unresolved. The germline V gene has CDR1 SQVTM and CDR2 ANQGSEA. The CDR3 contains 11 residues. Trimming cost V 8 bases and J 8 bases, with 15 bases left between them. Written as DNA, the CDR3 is TGCAGCCTTCCCACCGGAATAGAAGCTTTCCTT. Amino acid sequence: CSLPTGIEAFL.

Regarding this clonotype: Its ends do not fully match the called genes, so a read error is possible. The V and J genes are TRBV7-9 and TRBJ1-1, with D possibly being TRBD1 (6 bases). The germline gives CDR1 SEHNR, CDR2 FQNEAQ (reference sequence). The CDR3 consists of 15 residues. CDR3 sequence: CASSLGQALNTAAFF. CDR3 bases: TGTGCCAGCAGCTTAGGACAGGCGCTGAACACTGCAGCTTTCTTT.

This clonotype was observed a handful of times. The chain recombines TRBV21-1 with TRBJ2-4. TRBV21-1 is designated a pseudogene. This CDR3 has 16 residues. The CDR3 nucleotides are TGTGCCAGCAGCAAAAGCAAGGTTTTGAGCAAAAACATTCAGTACTTC. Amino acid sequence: CASSKSKVLSKNIQYF.

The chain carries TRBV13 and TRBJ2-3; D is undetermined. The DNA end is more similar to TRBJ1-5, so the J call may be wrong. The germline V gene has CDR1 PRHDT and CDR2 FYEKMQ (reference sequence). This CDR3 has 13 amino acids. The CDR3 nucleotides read TGTGCCAGCAGCGCACGGAGATCAGATACGCAGCATTTT. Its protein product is CASSARRSDTQHF.

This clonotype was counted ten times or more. CDR3 region: CASSPLSENTEAFF. The CDR3 nucleotides are TGTGCCAGCAGTCCCTTATCAGAGAACACTGAAGCTTTCTTT. The chain recombines TRBV6-5 with TRBJ1-1; no definite D call. The CDR3 is made up of 14 amino acids. CDR1 and CDR2 from the germline V gene are MNHEY and SVGAGI. V lost 5 bases and J 1 base, leaving 11 bases between the germline ends.

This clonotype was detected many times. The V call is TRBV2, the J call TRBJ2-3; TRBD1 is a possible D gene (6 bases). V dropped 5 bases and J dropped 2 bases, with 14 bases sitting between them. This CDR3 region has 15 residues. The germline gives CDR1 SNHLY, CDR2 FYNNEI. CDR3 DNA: TGTGCCAGCAGTTCGCCGGGACACCCCACAGATACGCAGTATTTT. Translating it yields CASSSPGHPTDTQYF.

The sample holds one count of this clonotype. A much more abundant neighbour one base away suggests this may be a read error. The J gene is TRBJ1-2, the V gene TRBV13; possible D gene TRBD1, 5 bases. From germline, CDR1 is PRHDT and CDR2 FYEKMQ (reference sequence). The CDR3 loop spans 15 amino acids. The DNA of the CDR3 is TGTGCCAGCAGCTTAGAGGGGTCATTGGACTATGGCAACACCTTC. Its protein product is CASSLEGSLDYGNTF.

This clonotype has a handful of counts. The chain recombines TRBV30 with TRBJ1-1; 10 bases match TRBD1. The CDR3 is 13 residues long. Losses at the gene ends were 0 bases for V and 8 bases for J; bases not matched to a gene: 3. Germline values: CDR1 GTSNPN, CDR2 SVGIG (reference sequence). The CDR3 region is CAWSVDRGLEAFF. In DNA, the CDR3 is TGTGCCTGGAGTGTAGACAGGGGGCTAGAAGCTTTCTTT.

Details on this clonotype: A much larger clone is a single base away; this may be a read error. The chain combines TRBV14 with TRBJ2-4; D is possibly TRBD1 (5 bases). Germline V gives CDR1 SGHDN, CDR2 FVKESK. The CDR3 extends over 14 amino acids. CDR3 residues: CASSQQGSKNIQCF. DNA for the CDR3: TGTGCCAGCAGCCAACAGGGATCCAAAAACATTCAGTGCTTC.

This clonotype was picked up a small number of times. The CDR3 DNA follows: TGCGCCATCTCGAGAGACAGAGGGTCTGAGCAGTACTTC. It codes for CAISRDRGSEQYF. The chain carries TRBV4-3 and TRBJ2-7; D possibly uses TRBD1 or TRBD2 (5 bases each). V was pared by 10 bases and J by 7 bases, with 20 bases between. The germline V gene encodes CDR1 LGHNA and CDR2 YSLEER. This CDR3 comprises 13 residues.

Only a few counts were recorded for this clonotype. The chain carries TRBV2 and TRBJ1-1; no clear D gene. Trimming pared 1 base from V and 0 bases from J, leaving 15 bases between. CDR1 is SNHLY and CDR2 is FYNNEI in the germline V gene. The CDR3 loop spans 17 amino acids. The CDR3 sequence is CASSEVWETYMNTEAFF. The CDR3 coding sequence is TGTGCCAGCAGTGAAGTGTGGGAGACCTACATGAACACTGAAGCTTTCTTT.

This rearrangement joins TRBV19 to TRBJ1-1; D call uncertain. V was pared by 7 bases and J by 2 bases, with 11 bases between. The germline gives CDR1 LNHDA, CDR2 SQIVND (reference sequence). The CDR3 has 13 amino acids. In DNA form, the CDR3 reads TGTGCCAGTACTTGGGGTCGTAACACTGAAGCTTTCTTT. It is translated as CASTWGRNTEAFF.

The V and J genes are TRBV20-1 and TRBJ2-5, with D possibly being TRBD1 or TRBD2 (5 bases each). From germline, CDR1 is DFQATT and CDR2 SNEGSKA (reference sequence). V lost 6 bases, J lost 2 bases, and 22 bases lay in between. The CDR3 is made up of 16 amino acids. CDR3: CSALGVGRALQETQYF. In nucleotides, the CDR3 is TGCAGTGCCCTGGGGGTTGGCAGGGCATTACAAGAGACCCAGTACTTC.

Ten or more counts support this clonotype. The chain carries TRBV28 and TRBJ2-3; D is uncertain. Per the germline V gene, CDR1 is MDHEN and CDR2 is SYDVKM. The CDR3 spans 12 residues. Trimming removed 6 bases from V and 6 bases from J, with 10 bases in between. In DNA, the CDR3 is TGTGCCAGCAGAACGGCCGGGGATACGCAGTATTTT. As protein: CASRTAGDTQYF.

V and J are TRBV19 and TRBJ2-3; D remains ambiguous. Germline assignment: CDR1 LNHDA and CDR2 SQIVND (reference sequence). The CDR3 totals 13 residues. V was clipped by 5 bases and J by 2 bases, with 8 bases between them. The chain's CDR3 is CASSLAYTDTQYF. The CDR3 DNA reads TGTGCCAGTAGTCTCGCTTACACAGATACGCAGTATTTT.

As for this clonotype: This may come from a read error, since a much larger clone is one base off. The DNA for the CDR3 is TGTGCCAGCAACGCCGGACACCCGGACACTGAAGCTTTCTTT. It is translated as CASNAGHPDTEAFF. The chain employs TRBV9 and TRBJ1-1; D possibly corresponds to TRBD1 (5 bases). The CDR3 runs 14 residues. Germline lookup yields CDR1 SGDLS and CDR2 YYNGEE. The germline V and J ends were trimmed by 6 bases and 3 bases, with 15 bases remaining between them.

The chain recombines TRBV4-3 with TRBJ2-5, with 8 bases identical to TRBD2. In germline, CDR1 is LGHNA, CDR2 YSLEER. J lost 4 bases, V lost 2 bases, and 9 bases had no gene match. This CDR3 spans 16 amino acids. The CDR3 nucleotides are TGCGCCAGCAGCCAACCGACTAGCGATTTGCGAGAGACCCAGTACTTC. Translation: CASSQPTSDLRETQYF.

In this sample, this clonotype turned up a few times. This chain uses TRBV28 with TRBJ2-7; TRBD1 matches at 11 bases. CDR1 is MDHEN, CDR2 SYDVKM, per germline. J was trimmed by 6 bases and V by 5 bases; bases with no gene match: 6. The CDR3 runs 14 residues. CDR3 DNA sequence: TGTGCCAGCAGTCCCGGGACAGGGGGGTTCGAGCAGTACTTC. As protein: CASSPGTGGFEQYF.

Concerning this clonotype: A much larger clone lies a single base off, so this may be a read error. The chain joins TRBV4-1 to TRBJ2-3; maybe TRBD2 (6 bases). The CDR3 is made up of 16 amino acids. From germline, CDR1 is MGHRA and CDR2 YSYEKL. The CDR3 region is CASGQEDGSSTDTQYF. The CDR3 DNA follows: TGCGCCAGCGGCCAAGAGGACGGGAGCAGCACAGATACGCAGTATTTT.

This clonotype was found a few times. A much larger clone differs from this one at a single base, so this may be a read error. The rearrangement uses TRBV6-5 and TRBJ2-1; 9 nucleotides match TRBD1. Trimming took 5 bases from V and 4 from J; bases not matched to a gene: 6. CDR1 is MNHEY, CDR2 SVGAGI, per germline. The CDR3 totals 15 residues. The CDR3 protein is CASSLVGTGYNEQFF. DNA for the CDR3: TGTGCCAGCAGTCTCGTCGGGACAGGGTACAATGAGCAGTTCTTC.

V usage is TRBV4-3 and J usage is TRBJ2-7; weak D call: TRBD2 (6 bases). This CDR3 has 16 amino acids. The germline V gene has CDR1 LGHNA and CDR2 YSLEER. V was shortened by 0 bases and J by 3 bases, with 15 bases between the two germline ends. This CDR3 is CASSQDFGGSFYEQYF. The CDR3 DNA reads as TGCGCCAGCAGCCAAGATTTCGGGGGTTCCTTCTACGAGCAGTACTTC.

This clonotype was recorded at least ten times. The CDR3 DNA is TGTGCCAGCAGCCCGCTCGTCAATGAGCAGTTCTTC. This sequence encodes CASSPLVNEQFF. J is TRBJ2-1 and V is TRBV7-9; no definite D call. Germline-derived CDR1 and CDR2 are SEHNR and FQNEAQ (reference sequence). V was pared by 5 bases and J by 6 bases, with 8 bases between. There are 12 residues in the CDR3.

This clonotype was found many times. This chain's CDR3 is CASSVAGTSNEKLFF. The CDR3 region has the DNA TGTGCCAGCAGCGTGGCCGGGACTTCTAATGAAAAACTGTTTTTT. The J gene is TRBJ1-4, the V gene TRBV9; maybe TRBD1 (5 bases). The V and J ends lost 2 bases and 3 bases respectively, with 11 bases between them. Germline CDR1 and CDR2: SGDLS and YYNGEE. This CDR3 contains 15 residues.

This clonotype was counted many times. CDR3 coding DNA: TGTGCCAGCAGCTTAGAACCTGGAACCCTCCACTTT. Its protein is CASSLEPGTLHF. The genes are TRBV7-9 and TRBJ1-6; D gene ambiguous. Germline lookup yields CDR1 SEHNR and CDR2 FQNEAQ (reference sequence). Deletions cut 1 base from V and 14 bases from J, with 9 bases between. CDR3 length: 12 residues.

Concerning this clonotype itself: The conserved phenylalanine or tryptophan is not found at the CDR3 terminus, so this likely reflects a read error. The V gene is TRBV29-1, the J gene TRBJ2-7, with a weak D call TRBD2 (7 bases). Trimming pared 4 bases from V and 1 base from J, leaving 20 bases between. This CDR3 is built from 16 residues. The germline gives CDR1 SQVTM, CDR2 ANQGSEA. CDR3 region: CSVGGGAAPRSYEQYL. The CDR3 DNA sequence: TGCAGCGTTGGGGGGGGGGCCGCGCCCCGGTCCTACGAGCAGTACTTA.

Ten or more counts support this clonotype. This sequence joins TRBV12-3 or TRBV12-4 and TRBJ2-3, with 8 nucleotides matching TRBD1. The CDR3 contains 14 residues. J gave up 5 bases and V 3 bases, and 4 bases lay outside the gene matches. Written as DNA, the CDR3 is TGTGCCAGCAGTTTCGTGACAGGGGAAGATACGCAGTATTTT. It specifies CASSFVTGEDTQYF.

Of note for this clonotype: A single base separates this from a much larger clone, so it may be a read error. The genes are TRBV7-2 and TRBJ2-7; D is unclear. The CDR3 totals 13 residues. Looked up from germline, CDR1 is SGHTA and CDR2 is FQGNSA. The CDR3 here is CAGSPSRASEQYF. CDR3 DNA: TGTGCCGGCAGCCCTTCTCGGGCCTCCGAGCAGTACTTC.